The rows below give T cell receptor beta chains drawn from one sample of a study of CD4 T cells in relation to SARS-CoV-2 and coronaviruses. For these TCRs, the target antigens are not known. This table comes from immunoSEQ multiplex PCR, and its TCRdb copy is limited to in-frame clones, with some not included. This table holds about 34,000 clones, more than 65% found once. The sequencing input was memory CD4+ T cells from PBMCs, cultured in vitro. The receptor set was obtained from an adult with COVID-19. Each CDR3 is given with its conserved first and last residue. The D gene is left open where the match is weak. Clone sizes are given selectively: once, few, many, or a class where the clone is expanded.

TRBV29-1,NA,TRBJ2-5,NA,TGCAGCGTTCAGGGCTCCGGAGAGACCCAGTACTTC,CSVQGSGETQYF
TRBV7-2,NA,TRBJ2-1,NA,TGTGCCAGCAGCCCCGACAATAGTCTTTACAATGAGCAGTTCTTC,CASSPDNSLYNEQFF
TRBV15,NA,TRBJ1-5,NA,TGTGCCACCAGCAGTAATAGCAATCAGCCCCAGCATTTT,CATSSNSNQPQHF
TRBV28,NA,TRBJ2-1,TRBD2,TGTGCCAGCAGGAGCGGGAGCGCGTACAATGAGCAGTTCTTC,CASRSGSAYNEQFF
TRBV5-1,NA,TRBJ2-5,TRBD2,TGCGCCAGCAGCTTGTCGTCTAGCGGTTACCAAGAGACCCAGTACTTC,CASSLSSSGYQETQYF
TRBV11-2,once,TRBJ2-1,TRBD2,TGTGCCAGCAGCTCGACCACCCTAGCGGGAGAGCAGTTCTTC,CASSSTTLAGEQFF
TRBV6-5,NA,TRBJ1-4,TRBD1,TGTGCCAGCGGGATCCGAGGAGGGGGCATGGGAAAACTGTTTTTT,CASGIRGGGMGKLFF
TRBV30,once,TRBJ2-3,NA,TGTGCCTGGAGTGTAGGGGATACGCAGTATTTT,CAWSVGDTQYF
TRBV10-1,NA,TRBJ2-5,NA,TGCGCCGGGTATGGCGGAGGGAAAGAGACCCAGTACTTC,CAGYGGGKETQYF
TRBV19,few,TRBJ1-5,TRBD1,TGTGCCAGTAGTAACCGGGACAGAGGTAGCAATCAGCCCCAGCATTTT,CASSNRDRGSNQPQHF
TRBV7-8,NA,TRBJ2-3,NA,TGTGCCAGCAGCCTAGGGCTTGGTGATACGCAGTATTTT,CASSLGLGDTQYF
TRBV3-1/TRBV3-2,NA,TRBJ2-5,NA,TGTGCCAGCAGCCCCTCGAAGACCCAGTACTTC,CASSPSKTQYF
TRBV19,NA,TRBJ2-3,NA,TGTGCCAGTAGTAACTCAGTCCCCACAGATACGCAGTATTTT,CASSNSVPTDTQYF
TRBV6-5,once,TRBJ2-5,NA,TGTGCCAGCAGCGCCATCGGACTCAGAAAAGAGACCCAGTACTTC,CASSAIGLRKETQYF
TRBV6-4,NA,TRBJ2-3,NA,TGTGCCAGCATTCCTAGGGAGAGTGGGGGCGGAAACACAGATACGCAGTATTTT,CASIPRESGGGNTDTQYF
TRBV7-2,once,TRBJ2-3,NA,TGTGCCAGCAGCTACACTGTCGATAACACAGATACGCAGTATTTT,CASSYTVDNTDTQYF
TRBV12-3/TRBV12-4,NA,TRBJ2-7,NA,TGTGCCAGCAGTTTTCGACGGGAAGGCGAGCAGTACTTC,CASSFRREGEQYF
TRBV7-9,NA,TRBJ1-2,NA,TGTGCCAGCAGCTTAGGAGGGGCGCAAGGCTACACCTTC,CASSLGGAQGYTF
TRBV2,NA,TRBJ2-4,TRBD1,TGTGCCAGCAAACTGGGAGTCAGACAGGGAAACATTCAGTACTTC,CASKLGVRQGNIQYF
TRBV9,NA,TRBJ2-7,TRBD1,TGTGCCAGCAGCCCCGTGCCGACAGGGGGCTTGGACGAGCAGTACTTC,CASSPVPTGGLDEQYF
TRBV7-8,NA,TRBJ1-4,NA,TGTGCCAGCAGCTTAGAGGGGACTGGAAATGAAAAACTGTTTTTT,CASSLEGTGNEKLFF
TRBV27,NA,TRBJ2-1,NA,TGTGCCAGCAGTCCTTACAGGGGGGGTCAGTTCTTC,CASSPYRGGQFF
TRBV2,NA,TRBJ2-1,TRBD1,TGTGCCAGTTACAGGGGCTCCTACAATGAGCAGTTCTTC,CASYRGSYNEQFF
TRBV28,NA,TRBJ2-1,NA,TGTGCCAGCAGTTCAGAAACAGGGTGGCGGCGTTTATCCTACAATGAGCAGTTCTTC,CASSSETGWRRLSYNEQFF
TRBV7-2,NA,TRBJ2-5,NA,TGTGCCAGCAGCCCCCGCATAGCGGAGCTGGGAGAGACCCAGTACTTC,CASSPRIAELGETQYF
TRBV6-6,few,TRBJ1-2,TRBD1,TGTGCCAGCCGGGTTGACAGGGGGCTTTATGGCTACACCTTC,CASRVDRGLYGYTF
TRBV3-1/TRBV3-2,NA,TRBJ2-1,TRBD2,TGTGCCAGCAGCCTCCTTAGCGGGAGGGCCGCTATCGATGAGCAGTTCTTC,CASSLLSGRAAIDEQFF
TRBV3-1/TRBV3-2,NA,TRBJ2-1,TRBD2,TGTGCCAGCAGCCAAACTCCGGGACTAGCGGGATTCGGAACCTACAATGAGCAGTTCTTC,CASSQTPGLAGFGTYNEQFF
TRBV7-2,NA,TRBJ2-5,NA,TGTGCCAGCAGCTTAGGCGAGAAAGAGACCCAGTACTTC,CASSLGEKETQYF
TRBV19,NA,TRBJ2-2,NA,TGTGCCAGTATGCGGGGCGTGAACACCGGGGAGCTGTTTTTT,CASMRGVNTGELFF
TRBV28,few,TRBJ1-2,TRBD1,TGTGCCAGCAGTTTCGATCGGACAGGGGGCTACACCTTC,CASSFDRTGGYTF
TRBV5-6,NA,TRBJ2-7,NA,TGTGCCAGCAGCTTGCGCGGTCACCTTAAATACTACGAGCAGTACTTC,CASSLRGHLKYYEQYF
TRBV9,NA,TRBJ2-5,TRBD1,TGTGCCAGCAGCGCATCGACAGGGCTCCAAGAGACCCAGTACTTC,CASSASTGLQETQYF
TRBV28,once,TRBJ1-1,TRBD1,TGTGCCAGCAGTTTAGTGGTGAAGACAGGGGGTTCTGAAGCTTTCTTT,CASSLVVKTGGSEAFF
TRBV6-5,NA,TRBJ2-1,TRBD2,TGTGCCAGCAGTCGAGGGACTAGCGAGTACAATGAGCAGTTCTTC,CASSRGTSEYNEQFF
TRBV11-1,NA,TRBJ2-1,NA,TGTGCCAGCAGCCCGGGACCGACGCGGAATGAGCAGTTCTTC,CASSPGPTRNEQFF
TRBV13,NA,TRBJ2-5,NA,TGTGCCAGCAGCGCAGGGGTTGAGGAGACCCAGTACTTC,CASSAGVEETQYF
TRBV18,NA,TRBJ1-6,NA,TGTGCCAGCGCGTTTCGGGTGGAAAATTCACCCCTCCACTTT,CASAFRVENSPLHF
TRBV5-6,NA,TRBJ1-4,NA,TGTGCCAGCAGCTTCGGGGGGAGAACTAATGAAAAACTGTTTTTT,CASSFGGRTNEKLFF
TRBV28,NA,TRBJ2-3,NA,TGTGCCAGCAGTCGTAAACCGGGACCCCTTGGGGATACGCAGTATTTT,CASSRKPGPLGDTQYF
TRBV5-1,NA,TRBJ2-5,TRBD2,TGCGCCAGCAGCATGTCGGGACTAGCGGGAGGAGAGACCCAGTACTTC,CASSMSGLAGGETQYF
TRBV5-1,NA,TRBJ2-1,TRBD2,TGCGCCAGCAGCTTGGATCTAGCGGGAGGCAGTGAGCAGTTCTTC,CASSLDLAGGSEQFF
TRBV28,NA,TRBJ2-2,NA,TGTGCCAGCAGTTTGACTAGAAACACCGGGGAGCTGTTTTTT,CASSLTRNTGELFF
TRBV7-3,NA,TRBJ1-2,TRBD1,TGTGCCAGCAGCTTGGGACAGGACTATGGCTACACCTTC,CASSLGQDYGYTF
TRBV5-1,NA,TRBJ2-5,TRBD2,TGCGCCAGCAGTCCCACTAGCGGGAGAGAGACCCAGTACTTC,CASSPTSGRETQYF
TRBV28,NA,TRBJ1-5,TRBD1,TGTGCCAGCGGAGTCGCGGGACAGGGCTATTTTCCCTTCCAGCCCCAGCATTTT,CASGVAGQGYFPFQPQHF
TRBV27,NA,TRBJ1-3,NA,TGTGCCAGCAGTCCCAGGGAGACTGGAAACACCATATATTTT,CASSPRETGNTIYF
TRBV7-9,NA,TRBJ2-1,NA,TGTGCCAGCAGCTTATTGGATCTCAGCTCCTACAATGAGCAGTTCTTC,CASSLLDLSSYNEQFF
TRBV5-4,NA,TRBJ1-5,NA,TGTGCCAGCAGCTTGTGTTGGGCTTATAGCAATCAGCCCCAGCATTTT,CASSLCWAYSNQPQHF
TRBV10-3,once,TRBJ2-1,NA,TGTGCCATCAGTACGGACGGTGACAATGAGCAGTTCTTC,CAISTDGDNEQFF
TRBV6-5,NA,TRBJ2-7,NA,TGTGCCAGCAGGTACCAGGGCAGCTCCTACGAGCAGTACTTC,CASRYQGSSYEQYF
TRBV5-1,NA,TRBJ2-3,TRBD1,TGCGCCAGCAGCATTCTTGGACAGGGGGCTGATACGCAGTATTTT,CASSILGQGADTQYF
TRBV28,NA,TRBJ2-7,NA,TGTGCCAGCGGCCGGACGGCGACCTACGAGCAGTACTTC,CASGRTATYEQYF
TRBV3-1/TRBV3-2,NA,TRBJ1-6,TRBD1,TGTGCCAGCAGCCAGAACAGGGGTGCTTACTTTAATTCACCCCTCCACTTT,CASSQNRGAYFNSPLHF